Listed below are T cell receptor beta chains from one sample, sequenced in a study of T cell responses to AZD1222 COVID-19 vaccine. Here immunoSEQ multiplex PCR was the method, and the copy in TCRdb shows in-frame clones only, minus some. The repertoire holds around 120,000 clones, with about 93% as singletons. Here the sequenced sample was peripheral blood, taken 28 days after the second AZD1222 dose. All receptors come from an adult who received the AZD1222 COVID-19 vaccine. Both conserved end residues are part of each CDR3. The D gene is left open where the match is weak. Only part of the rows carry a size: once, few, many, or a class if the clone is expanded.

- TRBJ1-4 - TRBV5-1 TGCGCCAGCAGCTTGGAGGATGAAAAACTGTTTTTT CASSLEDEKLFF
- TRBJ1-5 - TRBV14 TGTGCCAGCAGCCAAGGGGGGGCTGGCAATCAGCCCCAGCATTTT CASSQGGAGNQPQHF
- TRBJ2-7 - TRBV3-1/TRBV3-2 TGTGCCAGCAGTATAAGACAGGCGGGGCAGTACTTC CASSIRQAGQYF
few TRBJ2-7 TRBD1 TRBV5-1 TGCGCCAGCAGCTTGTCGACAGGCCCAGGGGGCAGTTACGAGCAGTACTTC CASSLSTGPGGSYEQYF
- TRBJ1-1 TRBD1 TRBV7-9 TGTGCCAGCAGCTTAAGACAGGGGGAGACTGAAGCTTTCTTT CASSLRQGETEAFF
- TRBJ1-4 - TRBV5-4 TGTGCCAGCAGCCCCATTAACAACCTTGAAAAACTGTTTTTT CASSPINNLEKLFF
- TRBJ1-5 - TRBV28 TGTGCCAGCGGTAAGGGGGAATGGACTCAGCCCCAGCATTTT CASGKGEWTQPQHF
- TRBJ2-3 - TRBV27 TGTGCCAGCAGTTTATGGGATCAGGGGACAGATACGCAGTATTTT CASSLWDQGTDTQYF
- TRBJ2-1 - TRBV9 TGTGCCAGCAGCGTAGAGTTTAGGGATGAGCAGTTCTTC CASSVEFRDEQFF
- TRBJ1-5 TRBD1 TRBV7-8 TGTGCCAGCAGCTTAGTGTCGGGACAGGGGTTAAATCAGCCCCAGCATTTT CASSLVSGQGLNQPQHF
once TRBJ1-6 - TRBV11-2 TGTGCCAGCAGCTTATACAGGCCCAATTCACCCCTCCACTTT CASSLYRPNSPLHF
- TRBJ1-2 - TRBV5-1 TGCGCCAGCAGCTCCGGAGAAAACTATGGCTACACCTTC CASSSGENYGYTF
- TRBJ2-1 - TRBV2 TGTGCCTGCTCTCCGGGTCCTAGTAGAAATGAGCAGTTCTTC CACSPGPSRNEQFF
- TRBJ1-2 - TRBV6-5 TGTGCCAGCAGTTACTCAGGGGTTGGTTATGGCTACACCTTC CASSYSGVGYGYTF
- TRBJ2-7 - TRBV5-4 TGTGCCAGCAGCTCCCCCGAATTGGAGCAGTACTTC CASSSPELEQYF